Listed here are 23 T cell receptor beta chains from one sample, sequenced in a study of cytomegalovirus exposure and HLA in healthy donors. The PCR made use of 60 Vbeta and 13 Jbeta primers. Some clones are missing from TCRdb's copy, which holds only in-frame ones; the method was immunoSEQ multiplex PCR. This table holds around 200,000 clones, 75% to 90% found once. The source material was PBMCs. These receptors originate from a woman in her 30s in good health and CMV-seronegative.

The chain carries TRBV5-5 and TRBJ2-7; 10 bases fit TRBD1. CDR1 and CDR2 (germline): SGHKS, YYEKEE (reference sequence). The CDR3 spans 15 residues. Trimming at V came to 5 bases and at J to 6 bases, leaving 11 bases not matched to a gene. This chain's CDR3 is CASRRPGTGDSEQYF. The CDR3 nucleotides read TGTGCCAGCAGGCGGCCCGGGACAGGGGATAGCGAGCAGTACTTC.

This chain joins TRBV5-1 and TRBJ1-2; a possible D gene is TRBD1 (6 bases). The germline V and J ends were trimmed by 4 bases and 10 bases, with 23 bases remaining between them. The germline gives CDR1 SGHRS, CDR2 YFSETQ. The CDR3 spans 15 residues. This CDR3 is CASSPRQGQVGVYTF. The CDR3 bases are TGCGCCAGCAGCCCGCGTCAGGGGCAGGTCGGTGTCTACACCTTC.

The rearrangement uses TRBV5-8 and TRBJ2-5; possible D gene TRBD1, 8 bases. V was cut by 4 bases and J by 11 bases, with 21 bases left in between. This CDR3 contains 14 residues. CDR1 SGHTS and CDR2 YDEGEE come from the germline V gene. DNA for the CDR3: TGTGCCAGCAGCCGACAGGGGAGGGTGGGAGAGCAGTACTTC. Amino acid sequence: CASSRQGRVGEQYF.

In its sample, this clone was seen a few times. This rearrangement joins TRBV2 to TRBJ2-7; maybe TRBD2 (6 bases). The CDR3 covers 15 residues. From germline, CDR1 is SNHLY and CDR2 FYNNEI. Trimming cost V 6 bases and J 8 bases, with 23 bases left between them. This chain's CDR3 is CASRATSGTLVKQYF. DNA of the CDR3: TGTGCCAGCAGGGCCACTTCCGGGACTCTTGTCAAGCAGTACTTC.

V and J are TRBV2 and TRBJ1-1; 7 positions agree with TRBD1. CDR1 is SNHLY and CDR2 is FYNNEI in the germline V gene. The CDR3 is made up of 13 amino acids. V lost 6 bases and J lost 3; bases outside the gene matches: 4. The CDR3 is CASRETGHTEAFF. In nucleotides, the CDR3 is TGTGCCAGCAGGGAGACAGGGCACACTGAAGCTTTCTTT. Full variable domain (rest looked up from reference TRBV2 and TRBJ1-1): EPEVTQTPSHQVTQMGQEVILRCVPISNHLYFYWYRQILGQKVEFLVSFYNNEISEKSEIFDDQFSVERPDGSNFTLKIRSTKLEDSAMYFCASRETGHTEAFFGQGTRLTVV.

The gene calls are TRBV11-2 and TRBJ2-2; 8 positions match TRBD1. The trim removed 5 bases at V and 7 bases at J, leaving 9 bases unmatched. Germline loops: CDR1 SGHAT, CDR2 FQNNGV. CDR3 size: 15 residues. DNA for the CDR3: TGTGCCAGCAGCCAGGGGCAGGGGGCGATCGGGGAGCTGTTTTTT. Translating gives CASSQGQGAIGELFF.

The rearrangement joins TRBV4-2 to TRBJ2-7, with TRBD1 matching over 9 bases. This CDR3 has 15 amino acids. V was pared by 5 bases and J by 6 bases, with 11 bases of the junction left unmatched. The V gene's germline CDR1 is LGHNA and CDR2 YNFKEQ. The CDR3 here is CASSGPRDRDSEQYF. CDR3 bases: TGTGCCAGCAGCGGTCCCCGGGACAGGGATAGCGAGCAGTACTTC.

V is TRBV5-1 and J is TRBJ1-1, with D tentatively TRBD1 (6 bases). With 5 bases removed from V and 5 bases from J, the gap between germline ends came to 22 bases. The germline V gene has CDR1 SGHRS and CDR2 YFSETQ. The CDR3 sequence is 16 residues long. The CDR3 nucleotides read TGCGCCAGCAGGTACGGGACACCCTTCCTGGGGACTGAAGCTTTCTTT. This codes for CASRYGTPFLGTEAFF.

This chain connects TRBV6-1 to TRBJ1-3; maybe TRBD1 (6 bases). The CDR3 runs to 14 residues. With 8 bases removed from V and 3 bases from J, the gap between germline ends came to 14 bases. The germline V gene encodes CDR1 MNHNS and CDR2 SASEGT. CDR3: CASGAGVFGNTIYF. The CDR3 bases are TGTGCCAGCGGGGCAGGGGTTTTTGGAAACACCATATATTTT.

The chain recombines TRBV5-6 with TRBJ2-3; no clear D. Germline CDR1 is SGHDT and CDR2 is YYEEEE. With 2 bases removed from V and 2 bases from J, the gap between germline ends came to 12 bases. CDR3 size: 15 residues. The CDR3 region is CASSFRQKFTDTQYF. The CDR3 bases are TGTGCCAGCAGCTTCCGACAAAAGTTCACAGATACGCAGTATTTT. The full variable domain, completed using reference TRBV5-6 and TRBJ2-3, is DAGVTQSPTHLIKTRGQQVTLRCSPKSGHDTVSWYQQALGQGPQFIFQYYEEEERQRGNFPDRFSGHQFPNYSSELNVNALLLGDSALYLCASSFRQKFTDTQYFGPGTRLTVL.

This chain joins TRBV27 and TRBJ2-6; tentatively, D is TRBD1 (5 bases). Germline loops: CDR1 MNHEY, CDR2 SMNVEV (reference sequence). The V and J ends lost 5 bases and 2 bases respectively, with 10 bases between them. The CDR3 runs to 15 residues. This CDR3 is CASSPGHAGANVLTF. In DNA, the CDR3 is TGTGCCAGCAGTCCAGGACACGCTGGGGCCAACGTCCTGACTTTC.

This rearrangement joins TRBV28 to TRBJ1-5; maybe TRBD1 (6 bases). The germline CDR1 and CDR2 sequences are MDHEN and SYDVKM. The length of the CDR3 is 16 residues. V was cut by 1 base and J by 4 bases, with 14 bases left in between. The CDR3 region has the DNA TGTGCCAGCAGTTTATTGCGGGGGGCCCGAAATCAGCCCCAGCATTTT. Protein product: CASSLLRGARNQPQHF.

This clone was picked up one time. The chain combines TRBV11-2 with TRBJ2-7; TRBD1 is a possible D gene (6 bases). Trimming pared 1 base from V and 5 bases from J, leaving 9 bases between. The germline CDR1 and CDR2 sequences are SGHAT and FQNNGV. This CDR3 is 13 amino acids long. Here the CDR3 DNA reads TGTGCCAGCAGCTTAGGGGCAGGGGACGAGCAGTACTTC. This codes for CASSLGAGDEQYF.

V usage is TRBV6-5 and J usage is TRBJ1-1; maybe TRBD1 (5 bases). Germline V gene data show CDR1 as MNHEY and CDR2 as SVGAGI. This CDR3 has 15 amino acids. The V gene lost 0 bases and the J gene lost 3 bases, with 11 bases spanning the gap. CDR3 amino acids: CASSYSNKGHTEAFF. Written as DNA, the CDR3 is TGTGCCAGCAGTTACTCGAATAAGGGGCACACTGAAGCTTTCTTT.

In its sample, this clone was seen once. This chain uses TRBV6-1 with TRBJ1-2; D is unclear. V was pared by 6 bases and J by 2 bases, with 7 bases between. This CDR3 is built from 12 residues. The germline CDR1 and CDR2 sequences are MNHNS and SASEGT. CDR3 amino acids: CASRAGNYGYTF. The CDR3 bases are TGTGCCAGCAGGGCGGGAAACTATGGCTACACCTTC.

The chain employs TRBV19 and TRBJ2-5; perhaps TRBD1 as D (5 bases). V was pared by 0 bases and J by 5 bases, with 10 bases between. The CDR3 covers 14 residues. Looked up from germline, CDR1 is LNHDA and CDR2 is SQIVND (reference sequence). The CDR3 coding sequence is TGTGCCAGTAGTATAGAGCCCAGGGCCGAGACCCAGTACTTC. Translation gives CASSIEPRAETQYF. Supplemented by reference TRBV19 and TRBJ2-5, the full variable domain reads DGGITQSPKYLFRKEGQNVTLSCEQNLNHDAMYWYRQDPGQGLRLIYYSQIVNDFQKGDIAEGYSVSREKKESFPLTVTSAQKNPTAFYLCASSIEPRAETQYFGPGTRLLVL.

V usage is TRBV5-6 and J usage is TRBJ2-2; 7 bases are shared with TRBD1. Per germline, CDR1 SGHDT and CDR2 YYEEEE. This CDR3 is 15 amino acids long. J gave up 1 base and V 2 bases, and 2 bases lay outside the gene matches. The CDR3 here is CASSFGTVNTGELFF. CDR3 DNA sequence: TGTGCCAGCAGCTTCGGGACAGTGAACACCGGGGAGCTGTTTTTT.

The chain combines TRBV7-8 with TRBJ2-5; 7 nucleotides match TRBD2. With the DNA end fitting TRBJ2-7 better, the J assignment may be wrong. The germline CDR1 and CDR2 sequences are SGHVS and FQNEAQ. The CDR3 totals 16 residues. The DNA of the CDR3 is TGTGCCAGCAGCCCAAGCCCTAGCGGCCCTTCCTACGAGCAGTACTTC. This sequence encodes CASSPSPSGPSYEQYF.

CDR3 protein: CASSLDRTNEKLFF. CDR3 nucleotides: TGTGCCAGCAGCCTGGACAGGACTAATGAAAAACTGTTTTTT. The rearrangement uses TRBV7-2 and TRBJ1-4; 7 bases line up with TRBD1. CDR1 SGHTA and CDR2 FQGNSA come from the germline V gene. The CDR3 loop spans 14 amino acids. V dropped 5 bases and J dropped 2; count of bases not matched to a gene: 2. The full variable domain, with the rest looked up from reference TRBV7-2 and TRBJ1-4, is GAGVSQSPSNKVTEKGKDVELRCDPISGHTALYWYRQSLGQGLEFLIYFQGNSAPDKSGLPSDRFSAERTGGSVSTLTIQRTQQEDSAVYLCASSLDRTNEKLFFGSGTQLSVL.

The V gene is TRBV6-5, the J gene TRBJ2-5, with no clear D. V lost 6 bases and J lost 7, with 12 bases in between. The CDR3 is 12 amino acids. From germline, CDR1 is MNHEY and CDR2 SVGAGI. The CDR3 is CASRRLPGTQYF. The CDR3 nucleotides are TGTGCCAGCAGAAGACTCCCGGGGACCCAGTACTTC.

For this clone: Germline and junction disagree at one end, which may indicate a read error. The chain carries TRBV10-3 and TRBJ2-7; 7 nucleotides match TRBD1. The CDR3 has 13 residues. The germline CDR1 and CDR2 sequences are ENHRY and SYGVKD. CDR3 sequence reads: CAINEGALGEQYF. The CDR3 region has the DNA TGTGCCATCAATGAGGGGGCCTTGGGGGAGCAGTACTTC.

The chain employs TRBV5-6 and TRBJ2-3; 9 bases fit TRBD2. The V gene end was trimmed by 4 bases and the J gene end by 0 bases; junction bases not matched to a gene: 6. CDR1 SGHDT and CDR2 YYEEEE come from the germline V gene. The CDR3 is made up of 16 amino acids. CDR3 coding DNA: TGTGCCAGCAGCCCGCAGCGGGAGGTGAGCACAGATACGCAGTATTTT. Its protein product is CASSPQREVSTDTQYF.

CDR3 protein: CASSLLTESNQPQHF. CDR3 bases: TGCGCCAGCAGCCTGCTGACAGAAAGCAATCAGCCCCAGCATTTT. The V call is TRBV4-1, the J call TRBJ1-5; weak D call: TRBD1 (5 bases). Germline values: CDR1 MGHRA, CDR2 YSYEKL. The CDR3 runs to 15 residues. Trimming removed 4 bases at V and 1 base at J, with 11 bases between.